The TCR beta chain under discussion was sequenced for a study of T-cell reconstitution after alpha-beta-depleted transplantation in children. Preparing the TCRbeta library involved the use of unique molecular identifiers. Using its own MiXCR run on the PCR reads, TCRdb lists one record per CDR3 protein. The data show just under 350,000 distinct CDR3 sequences, 15% to 20% seen once. As to this clonotype: The target antigen is unknown.

Study-wide points: Newly produced T cells mostly accounted for T-cell counts and diversity one year post-transplant. Reportedly, only several hundred clones from non-depleted graft cells drove alpha-beta T-cell counts at about two months. Several patients had high TCRbeta diversity at day 60; it came from surviving recipient T cells and thymic progenitors.

The length of the CDR3 is 14 residues. V lost 0 bases and J 7 bases, leaving 11 bases between the germline ends. The germline V gene has CDR1 LGHNA and CDR2 YNFKEQ. The sequencing used PBMCs, mostly from graft donor cells, collected 360 days after TCRalphabeta/CD19-depleted stem cell transplant. The TCR comes from a male patient aged 2 to 10 who had a stem cell transplant for acute lymphoblastic leukemia, so the T cells may come from the graft donor. This chain links TRBV4-2 with TRBJ2-3; D may be TRBD2 (5 bases). Here the CDR3 DNA reads TGTGCCAGCAGCCAAGATCGGGAAGCTTATACGCAGTATTTT. Its protein product is CASSQDREAYTQYF.